This TCR beta chain derives from a study of regulatory T cells in long-lasting Graves disease. Study-level results: Among persistent patients, a larger number of public clonotypes were shared (2,741) than among newly diagnosed patients (roughly 970).

iRepertoire HTBI primers and Arm-PCR of CDR3 regions built TCR beta libraries. TCRdb processed the multiplex PCR reads anew with MiXCR; each CDR3 protein has one entry. This table has some 500,000 distinct CDR3 sequences, roughly 14% appearing once. The time point here: newly diagnosed GD, antithyroid drugs for less than 3 months. The TCR library was prepared using RNA isolated from PBMCs. This clonotype showed up many times. Its antigen is currently unknown. Looked up from germline, CDR1 is LNHDA and CDR2 is SQIVND (reference sequence). V was clipped by 3 bases and J by 0 bases, with 12 bases between them. The CDR3 loop spans 16 amino acids. The data also belong to a second study, concerning T cells in Graves' hyperthyroidism and ophthalmopathy. That work states: Recently diagnosed hyperthyroidism of less than 2 months' duration affected patients aged 18 to 65.

This receptor was obtained from a young man with Graves disease. The starting material was peripheral blood mononuclear cells (PBMCs), obtained at new diagnosis, from a patient treated with antithyroid drugs. The rearrangement uses TRBV19 and TRBJ2-1, with no clear D. CDR3 coding DNA: TGTGCCAGTAGTATGGTCGGCAGGAGCTCCTACAATGAGCAGTTCTTC. Translated, it gives CASSMVGRSSYNEQFF.